The 16 T cell receptor beta chains below all came from one sample that was sequenced in a study of blood T cell dynamics during melanoma immunotherapy. Specified time point: week 3, after first cycle of checkpoint inhibitor. The data were produced by immunoSEQ multiplex PCR, yet TCRdb's version contains in-frame clones alone and is incomplete. This table has several thousand clones, 88% appearing once. The specimen was blood, collected from a patient treated with checkpoint blockade. The receptors originated from a human donor with melanoma.

The rearrangement links TRBV5-6 to TRBJ2-5, with TRBD1 identical over 9 bases. The J call is doubtful: the DNA matches TRBJ2-7 better. The CDR3 is 17 residues long. Germline assignment: CDR1 SGHDT and CDR2 YYEEEE. For the CDR3, the DNA is TGTGCCAGCAGCCCCCGGGACAGGGAATACTTACGCCACGAGCAGTACTTC. Translating it yields CASSPRDREYLRHEQYF.

The chain joins TRBV6-6 to TRBJ1-1; 8 nucleotides match TRBD1. The germline V gene encodes CDR1 MNHNY and CDR2 SVGAGI (reference sequence). This CDR3 contains 13 residues. The V segment lost 5 bases and the J segment 8 bases; nucleotides outside the gene matches: 7. This chain's CDR3 is CASSTRTGSEAFF. CDR3 sequence (DNA): TGTGCCAGCAGTACACGGACAGGGTCCGAAGCTTTCTTT.

This chain links TRBV5-1 with TRBJ2-4, with a weak D call TRBD1 (5 bases). Trimming removed 3 bases at V and 1 base at J, with 8 bases between. Germline V gene lookup returns CDR1 SGHRS and CDR2 YFSETQ. There are 14 residues in the CDR3. The CDR3 here is CASSSTAAKNIQYF. DNA of the CDR3: TGCGCCAGCAGCTCGACAGCGGCCAAAAACATTCAGTACTTC. The full variable domain, in which reference TRBV5-1 and TRBJ2-4 provide the parts outside the CDR3, is KAGVTQTPRYLIKTRGQQVTLSCSPISGHRSVSWYQQTPGQGLQFLFEYFSETQRNKGNFPGRFSGRQFSNSRSEMNVSTLELGDSALYLCASSSTAAKNIQYFGAGTRLSVL.

The rearrangement uses TRBV9 and TRBJ1-2; the D is unclear. Germline V gene data show CDR1 as SGDLS and CDR2 as YYNGEE. The CDR3 runs to 13 residues. Trimming took 0 bases from V and 3 from J, leaving 6 bases between them. DNA of the CDR3: TGTGCCAGCAGCGTAGTCAGCGACTATGGCTACACCTTC. It encodes CASSVVSDYGYTF.

This clone turned up a few times. The gene calls are TRBV4-1 and TRBJ1-1; D call uncertain. The CDR3 is 17 residues long. Trimming took off 4 bases at V and 7 bases at J, with 25 bases between the two ends. Germline assignment: CDR1 MGHRA and CDR2 YSYEKL. DNA for the CDR3: TGCGCCAGCAGCCCAGCCGCCCTACGGCAGACCGAGGATGAAGCTTTCTTT. Residues: CASSPAALRQTEDEAFF.

The rearrangement joins TRBV21-1 to TRBJ2-3; the D call TRBD1 from the table was never checked on the DNA. TRBV21-1 is tagged as a pseudogene. This CDR3 has 13 amino acids. CDR3 loop: CASSGQRTDTQYF. CDR3 nucleotides: TGTGCCAGCAGCGGACAGCGCACAGATACGCAGTATTTT.

The rearrangement joins TRBV7-6 to TRBJ2-2; no reliable D call. Germline CDR1 reads SGHVS; CDR2 reads FNYEAQ. CDR3 length: 15 residues. Trimming took 2 bases from V and 0 from J, leaving 7 bases between them. CDR3 in DNA: TGTGCCAGCAGCTTAATGGCCGCGAACACCGGGGAGCTGTTTTTT. It encodes CASSLMAANTGELFF. Full variable domain (missing parts from reference TRBV7-6 and TRBJ2-2): GAGVSQSPRYKVTKRGQDVALRCDPISGHVSLYWYRQALGQGPEFLTYFNYEAQQDKSGLPNDRFSAERPEGSISTLTIQRTEQRDSAMYRCASSLMAANTGELFFGEGSRLTVL.

The chain recombines TRBV9 with TRBJ2-2; TRBD1 might be the D (6 bases). CDR1 and CDR2 from the germline V gene are SGDLS and YYNGEE. The CDR3 runs 17 residues. V was cut by 4 bases and J by 0 bases, with 16 bases left in between. The CDR3 region is CASSIRPTGANTGELFF. DNA of the CDR3: TGTGCCAGCAGCATCCGGCCGACAGGTGCGAACACCGGGGAGCTGTTTTTT.

The chain employs TRBV27 and TRBJ2-3, with D unresolved. V lost 6 bases to trimming and J lost 1 base, with 11 bases between them. The CDR3 spans 14 residues. The germline gives CDR1 MNHEY, CDR2 SMNVEV (reference sequence). This CDR3 reads CASSIGSRTDTQYF. The CDR3 coding sequence is TGTGCCAGCAGCATAGGTAGCCGCACAGATACGCAGTATTTT.

This sequence joins TRBV30 and TRBJ1-6; 10 bases map to TRBD1. The junction had 3 bases not matched to a gene; V was cut back by 4 bases and J by 6 bases. The CDR3 runs 14 residues. Germline CDR1 is GTSNPN and CDR2 is SVGIG (reference sequence). CDR3 region: CAWKTGGVNSPLHF. The CDR3 DNA follows: TGTGCCTGGAAGACAGGGGGCGTTAATTCACCCCTCCACTTT.

This chain joins TRBV9 and TRBJ2-2; D unclear. The CDR3 is made up of 15 amino acids. V lost 3 bases and J 3 bases, leaving 12 bases between the germline ends. Per germline, CDR1 SGDLS and CDR2 YYNGEE. DNA for the CDR3: TGTGCCAGCAGCGGCCCTGGACCAGACACCGGGGAGCTGTTTTTT. Translated, it gives CASSGPGPDTGELFF.

The gene calls are TRBV5-4 and TRBJ1-2; D remains unclear. V was shortened by 0 bases and J by 3 bases, with 9 bases between the two germline ends. Germline V gene lookup returns CDR1 SGHNT and CDR2 YYREEE (reference sequence). This CDR3 contains 14 residues. For the CDR3, the DNA is TGTGCCAGCAGCTTGGACAATGGAGACTATGGCTACACCTTC. Translating it yields CASSLDNGDYGYTF.

The V and J genes are TRBV7-2 and TRBJ2-7; the D is unclear. There are 13 residues in the CDR3. Per the germline V gene, CDR1 is SGHTA and CDR2 is FQGNSA. Trimming left V 3 bases short and J 4 bases short, with 10 bases between. The CDR3 region is CASSFSRLYEQYF. The CDR3 DNA follows: TGTGCCAGCAGCTTTAGCCGGCTTTACGAGCAGTACTTC. Drawing the rest from reference TRBV7-2 and TRBJ2-7, the complete variable domain is GAGVSQSPSNKVTEKGKDVELRCDPISGHTALYWYRQSLGQGLEFLIYFQGNSAPDKSGLPSDRFSAERTGGSVSTLTIQRTQQEDSAVYLCASSFSRLYEQYFGPGTRLTVT.

The chain carries TRBV19 and TRBJ2-2; no clear D. V gave up 0 bases and J gave up 5 bases, with 10 bases separating them. Looked up from germline, CDR1 is LNHDA and CDR2 is SQIVND (reference sequence). The CDR3 totals 15 residues. The CDR3 coding sequence is TGTGCCAGTAGTATAGATTTCATGGGAACCGGGGAGCTGTTTTTT. It encodes CASSIDFMGTGELFF. The full variable domain, in which reference TRBV19 and TRBJ2-2 provide the parts outside the CDR3, is DGGITQSPKYLFRKEGQNVTLSCEQNLNHDAMYWYRQDPGQGLRLIYYSQIVNDFQKGDIAEGYSVSREKKESFPLTVTSAQKNPTAFYLCASSIDFMGTGELFFGEGSRLTVL.

The chain combines TRBV10-3 with TRBJ1-2; no clear D gene. Per the germline V gene, CDR1 is ENHRY and CDR2 is SYGVKD. The length of the CDR3 is 12 residues. V was trimmed by 4 bases and J by 4 bases, leaving 7 bases between them. The CDR3 DNA follows: TGTGCCATCAGTGGGGAGGGCTATGGCTACACCTTC. Translating it yields CAISGEGYGYTF.

This chain uses TRBV6-1 with TRBJ2-1; D is unresolved. In germline, CDR1 is MNHNS, CDR2 SASEGT. This CDR3 is 16 amino acids long. The V end lost 0 bases, the J end lost 0 bases, and 9 bases lay between the germline ends. CDR3 loop: CASSEARQSSYNEQFF. As DNA, the CDR3 is TGTGCCAGCAGTGAAGCTAGGCAGAGCTCCTACAATGAGCAGTTCTTC.